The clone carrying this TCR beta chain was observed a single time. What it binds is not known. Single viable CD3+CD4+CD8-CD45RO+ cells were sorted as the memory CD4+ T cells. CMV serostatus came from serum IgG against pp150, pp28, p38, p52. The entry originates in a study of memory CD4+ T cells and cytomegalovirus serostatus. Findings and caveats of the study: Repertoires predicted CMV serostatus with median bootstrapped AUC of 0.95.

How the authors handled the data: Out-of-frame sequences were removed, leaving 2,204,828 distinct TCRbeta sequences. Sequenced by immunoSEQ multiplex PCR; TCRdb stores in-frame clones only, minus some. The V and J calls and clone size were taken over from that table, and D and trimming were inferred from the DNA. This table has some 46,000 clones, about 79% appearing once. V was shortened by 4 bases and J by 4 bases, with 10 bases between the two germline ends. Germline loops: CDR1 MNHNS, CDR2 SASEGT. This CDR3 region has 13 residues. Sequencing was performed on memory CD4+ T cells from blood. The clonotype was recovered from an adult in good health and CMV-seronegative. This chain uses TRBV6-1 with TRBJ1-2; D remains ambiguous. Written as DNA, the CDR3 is TGTGCCAGCAGTGCGGAGAGAATCTATGGCTACACCTTC. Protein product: CASSAERIYGYTF.